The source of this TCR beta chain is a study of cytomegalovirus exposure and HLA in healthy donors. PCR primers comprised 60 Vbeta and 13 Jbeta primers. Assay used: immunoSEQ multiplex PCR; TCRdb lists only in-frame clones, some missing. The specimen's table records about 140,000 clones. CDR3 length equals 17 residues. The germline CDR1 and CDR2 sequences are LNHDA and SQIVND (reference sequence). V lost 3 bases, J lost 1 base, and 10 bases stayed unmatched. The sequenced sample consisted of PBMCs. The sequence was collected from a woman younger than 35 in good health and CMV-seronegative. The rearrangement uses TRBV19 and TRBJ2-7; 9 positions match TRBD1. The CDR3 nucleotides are TGTGCCAGTAGTATTGGCCGGGGGACAGGGAGGTCCTACGAGCAGTACTTC. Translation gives CASSIGRGTGRSYEQYF.